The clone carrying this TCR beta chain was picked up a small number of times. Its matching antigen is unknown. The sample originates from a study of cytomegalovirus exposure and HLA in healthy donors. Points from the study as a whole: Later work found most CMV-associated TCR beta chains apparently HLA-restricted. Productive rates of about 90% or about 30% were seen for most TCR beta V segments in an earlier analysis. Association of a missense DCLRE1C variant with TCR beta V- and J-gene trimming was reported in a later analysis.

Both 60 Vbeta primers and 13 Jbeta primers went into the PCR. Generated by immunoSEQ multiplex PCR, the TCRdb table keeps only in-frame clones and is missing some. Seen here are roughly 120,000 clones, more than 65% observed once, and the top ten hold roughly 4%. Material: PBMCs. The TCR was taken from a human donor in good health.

The CDR3 bases are TGTGCCAGCAGCTCCCGTGTAGGGGACAGCTCTTTCGAGCAGTACTTC. Encoded protein: CASSSRVGDSSFEQYF. The V and J genes are TRBV21-1 and TRBJ2-7; TRBD1 is the table's D call and was not checked against the DNA. TRBV21-1 is a pseudogene segment. The CDR3 runs to 16 residues.